This T cell receptor beta chain originates from a study of spatial heterogeneity in lung cancer. Germline CDR1 reads LGHNA; CDR2 reads YSLEER. The CDR3 has 16 residues. V was shortened by 0 bases and J by 0 bases, with 11 bases between the two germline ends. Stated time point: sample taken at primary tumor resection. TCRdb re-derived calls from the 5' RACE reads in MiXCR, one entry per CDR3 protein. The profile shows tens of thousands of distinct CDR3 sequences, approximately 14% of them singletons. The sample holds many counts of this clonotype. Sequenced material: PBMCs, taken at surgery. The clonotype comes from a male donor with early-stage non-small cell lung cancer. The chain recombines TRBV4-3 with TRBJ1-1; D call uncertain. CDR3 in DNA: TGCGCCAGCAGCCAAGACCACGGTTTGTTGAACACTGAAGCTTTCTTT. Translation: CASSQDHGLLNTEAFF.